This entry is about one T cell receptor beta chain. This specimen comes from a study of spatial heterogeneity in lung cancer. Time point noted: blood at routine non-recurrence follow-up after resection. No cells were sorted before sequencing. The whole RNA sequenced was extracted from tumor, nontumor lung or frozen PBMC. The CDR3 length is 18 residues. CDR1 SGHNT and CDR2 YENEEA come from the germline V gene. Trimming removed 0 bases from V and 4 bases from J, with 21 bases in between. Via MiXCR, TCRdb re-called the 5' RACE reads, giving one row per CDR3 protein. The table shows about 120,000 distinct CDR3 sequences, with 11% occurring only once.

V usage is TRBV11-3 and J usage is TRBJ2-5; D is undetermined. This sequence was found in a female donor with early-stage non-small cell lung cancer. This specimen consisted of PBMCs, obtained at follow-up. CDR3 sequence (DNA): TGTGCCAGCAGCTTAGAACGCAGATGGGGTAAATTTGGAGAGACCCAGTACTTC. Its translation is CASSLERRWGKFGETQYF.